This entry features one T cell receptor (beta chain) sequence. The data belong to a study of PD-1 and CTLA-4 blockade in melanoma. Germline values: CDR1 LGHDT, CDR2 YNNKEL (reference sequence). This CDR3 contains 14 residues. The V and J ends lost 4 bases and 5 bases, in that order; junction bases with no gene match: 5. The table came from immunoSEQ multiplex PCR; TCRdb's copy has only in-frame clones and leaves some out. The sample lists around 21,000 clones; approximately 88% were seen once. This specimen consisted of CD8+ T cells from peripheral blood, obtained before anti-PD-1 treatment. The TCR originated in a human donor with melanoma. J is TRBJ2-7 and V is TRBV3-1 (or the pseudogene TRBV3-2); 10 bases agree with TRBD1. CDR3: CASSRDRGTNEQYF. CDR3 DNA sequence: TGTGCCAGCAGCCGGGACAGGGGTACAAACGAGCAGTACTTC.